This T cell receptor (beta chain) emerged from a study of OX40 agonist ivuxolimab in advanced cancers. The wider study: A male proportion of around 86% was recorded, with mean age around 55 years and range about 23 to 80.

After removal of 3 bases from V and 2 bases from J, the junction contained 3 bases not matched to a gene. CDR3 size: 15 residues. Germline lookup yields CDR1 MDHEN and CDR2 SYDVKM. Clones were sequenced by immunoSEQ multiplex PCR, and TCRdb holds only the in-frame ones, with some missing. The table shows some 71,000 clones, with approximately 90% occurring only once. This chain joins TRBV28 and TRBJ2-7; 11 bases are a match to TRBD2. The source of this sequence is an adult with an advanced solid tumor such as melanoma, head and neck, liver or kidney cancer. The sample consisted of CD4+ or CD8+ T cells sorted from blood, taken in a trial of the OX40 agonist ivuxolimab. The CDR3 sequence is CASSLTSGTPYEQYF. CDR3 sequence (DNA): TGTGCCAGCAGTTTGACTAGCGGGACCCCCTACGAGCAGTACTTC.